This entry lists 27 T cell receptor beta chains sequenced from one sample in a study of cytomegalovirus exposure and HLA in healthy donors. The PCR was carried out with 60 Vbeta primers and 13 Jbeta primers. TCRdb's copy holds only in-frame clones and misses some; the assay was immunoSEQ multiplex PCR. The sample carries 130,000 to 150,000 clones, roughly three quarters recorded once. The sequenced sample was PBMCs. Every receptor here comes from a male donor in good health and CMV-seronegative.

CDR3 DNA: TGCGCCAGCAGGCCCCGGGGAGTCCTTTTAGATGAGCAGTTCTTC. Translation gives CASRPRGVLLDEQFF. The rearrangement uses TRBV5-1 and TRBJ2-1; tentative D call: TRBD2 (5 bases). CDR3 length: 15 amino acids. Germline CDR1 reads SGHRS; CDR2 reads YFSETQ. Between the trimmed V and J ends, which lost 5 bases and 8 bases, there was a span of 20 bases.

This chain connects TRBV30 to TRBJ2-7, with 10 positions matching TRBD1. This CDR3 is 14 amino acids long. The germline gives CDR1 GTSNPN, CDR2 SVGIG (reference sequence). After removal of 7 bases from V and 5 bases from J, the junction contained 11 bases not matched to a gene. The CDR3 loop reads CALTPRDRGDEQYF. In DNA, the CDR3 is TGTGCCTTGACCCCCCGGGACAGGGGCGACGAGCAGTACTTC.

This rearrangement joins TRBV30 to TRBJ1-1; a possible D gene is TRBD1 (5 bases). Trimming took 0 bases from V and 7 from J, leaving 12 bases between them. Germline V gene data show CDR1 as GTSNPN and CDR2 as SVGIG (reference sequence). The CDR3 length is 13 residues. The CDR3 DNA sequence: TGTGCCTGGAGTGTAAGCAGGGTTCTTGAAGCTTTCTTT. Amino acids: CAWSVSRVLEAFF.

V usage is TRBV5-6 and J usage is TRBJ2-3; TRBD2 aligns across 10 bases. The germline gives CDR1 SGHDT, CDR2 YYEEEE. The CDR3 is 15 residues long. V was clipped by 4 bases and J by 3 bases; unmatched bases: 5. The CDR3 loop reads CASSRVAGGTDTQYF. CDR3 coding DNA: TGTGCCAGCAGCCGGGTAGCGGGGGGAACAGATACGCAGTATTTT.

The CDR3 DNA is TGTGCCAGCAGCTGGCGACAGGGGGGCCCCTACGAGCAGTACTTC. Its translation is CASSWRQGGPYEQYF. This chain uses TRBV7-6 with TRBJ2-7; 9 bases fit TRBD1. The ends lost 4 bases at V and 2 bases at J; junction bases unmatched: 6. This CDR3 is built from 15 residues. The V gene's germline CDR1 is SGHVS and CDR2 FNYEAQ. Looking up the rest from reference TRBV7-6 and TRBJ2-7 gives the full variable domain: GAGVSQSPRYKVTKRGQDVALRCDPISGHVSLYWYRQALGQGPEFLTYFNYEAQQDKSGLPNDRFSAERPEGSISTLTIQRTEQRDSAMYRCASSWRQGGPYEQYFGPGTRLTVT.

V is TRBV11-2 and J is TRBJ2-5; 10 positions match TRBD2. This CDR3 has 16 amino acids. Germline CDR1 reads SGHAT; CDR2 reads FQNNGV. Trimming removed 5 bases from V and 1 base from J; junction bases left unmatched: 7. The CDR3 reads CASSLWTSGSQETQYF. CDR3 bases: TGTGCCAGCAGCCTATGGACTAGCGGTTCCCAAGAGACCCAGTACTTC.

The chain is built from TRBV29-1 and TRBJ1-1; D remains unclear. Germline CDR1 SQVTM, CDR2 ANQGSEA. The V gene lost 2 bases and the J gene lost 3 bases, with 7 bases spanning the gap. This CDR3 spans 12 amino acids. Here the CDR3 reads CSVESYDTEAFF. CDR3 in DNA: TGCAGCGTTGAATCCTACGACACTGAAGCTTTCTTT.

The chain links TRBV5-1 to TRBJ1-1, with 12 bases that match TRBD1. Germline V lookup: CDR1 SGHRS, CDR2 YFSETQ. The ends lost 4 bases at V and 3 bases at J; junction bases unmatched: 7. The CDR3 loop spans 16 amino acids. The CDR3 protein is CASSPGTGGRDTEAFF. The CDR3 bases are TGCGCCAGCAGCCCGGGGACAGGGGGCAGGGACACTGAAGCTTTCTTT. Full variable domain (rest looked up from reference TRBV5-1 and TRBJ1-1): KAGVTQTPRYLIKTRGQQVTLSCSPISGHRSVSWYQQTPGQGLQFLFEYFSETQRNKGNFPGRFSGRQFSNSRSEMNVSTLELGDSALYLCASSPGTGGRDTEAFFGQGTRLTVV.

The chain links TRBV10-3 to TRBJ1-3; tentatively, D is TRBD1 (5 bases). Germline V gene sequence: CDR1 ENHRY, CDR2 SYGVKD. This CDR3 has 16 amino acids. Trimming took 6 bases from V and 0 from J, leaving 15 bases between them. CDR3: CAIRTGTVPSGNTIYF. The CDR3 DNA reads TGTGCCATCAGAACCGGGACTGTTCCCTCTGGAAACACCATATATTTT.

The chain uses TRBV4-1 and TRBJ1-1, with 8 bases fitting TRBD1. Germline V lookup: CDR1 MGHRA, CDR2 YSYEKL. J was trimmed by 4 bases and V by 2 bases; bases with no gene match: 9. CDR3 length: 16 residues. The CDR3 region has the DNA TGCGCCAGCAGCCAACTACCTGGACAGGGAGGCACTGAAGCTTTCTTT. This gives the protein CASSQLPGQGGTEAFF.

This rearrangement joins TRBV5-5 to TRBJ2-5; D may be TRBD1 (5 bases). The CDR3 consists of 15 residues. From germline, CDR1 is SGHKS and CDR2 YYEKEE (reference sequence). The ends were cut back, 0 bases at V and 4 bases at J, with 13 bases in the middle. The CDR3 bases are TGTGCCAGCAGCTTGGTTGGCAGGGCTGGAGAGACCCAGTACTTC. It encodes CASSLVGRAGETQYF.

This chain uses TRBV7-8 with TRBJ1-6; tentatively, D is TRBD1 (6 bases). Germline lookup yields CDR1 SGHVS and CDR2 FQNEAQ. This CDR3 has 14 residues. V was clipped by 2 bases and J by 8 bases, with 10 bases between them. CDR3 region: CASSLSGAYSPLHF. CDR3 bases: TGTGCCAGCAGCTTATCAGGGGCCTATTCACCCCTCCACTTT.

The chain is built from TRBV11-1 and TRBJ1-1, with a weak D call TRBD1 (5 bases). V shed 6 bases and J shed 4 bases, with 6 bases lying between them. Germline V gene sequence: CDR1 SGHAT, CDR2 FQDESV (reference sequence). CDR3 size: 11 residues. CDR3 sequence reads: CASRRGTEAFF. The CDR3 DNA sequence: TGTGCCAGCAGAAGGGGCACTGAAGCTTTCTTT.

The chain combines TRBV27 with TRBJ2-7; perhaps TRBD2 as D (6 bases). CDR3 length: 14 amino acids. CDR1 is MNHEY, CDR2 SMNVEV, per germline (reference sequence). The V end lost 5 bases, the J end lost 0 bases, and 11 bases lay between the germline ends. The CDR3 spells CASSPRDSSYEQYF. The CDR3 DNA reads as TGTGCCAGCAGTCCCCGGGACTCCTCCTACGAGCAGTACTTC.

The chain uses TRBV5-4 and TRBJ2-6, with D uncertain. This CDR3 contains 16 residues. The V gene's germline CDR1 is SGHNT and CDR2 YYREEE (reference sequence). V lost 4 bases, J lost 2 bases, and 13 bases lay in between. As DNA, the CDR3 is TGTGCCAGCAGCCCGACGCCAGGTGCTGGGGCCAACGTCCTGACTTTC. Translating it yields CASSPTPGAGANVLTF.

CDR3 loop: CASSPTSAVDEQYF. The DNA for the CDR3 is TGTGCCAGCAGCCCTACTAGCGCGGTTGACGAGCAGTACTTC. The chain joins TRBV4-2 to TRBJ2-7; 7 nucleotides agree with TRBD2. The junction had 8 bases not matched to a gene; V was cut back by 4 bases and J by 5 bases. The CDR3 runs to 14 residues. Germline assignment: CDR1 LGHNA and CDR2 YNFKEQ.

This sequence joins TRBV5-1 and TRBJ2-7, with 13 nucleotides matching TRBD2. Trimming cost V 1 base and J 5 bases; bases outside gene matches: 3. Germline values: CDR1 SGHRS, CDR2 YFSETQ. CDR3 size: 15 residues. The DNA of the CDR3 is TGCGCCAGCAGCTTGTGGACTAGCGGGGGCCACGAGCAGTACTTC. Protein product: CASSLWTSGGHEQYF. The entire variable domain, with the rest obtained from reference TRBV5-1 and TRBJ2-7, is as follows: KAGVTQTPRYLIKTRGQQVTLSCSPISGHRSVSWYQQTPGQGLQFLFEYFSETQRNKGNFPGRFSGRQFSNSRSEMNVSTLELGDSALYLCASSLWTSGGHEQYFGPGTRLTVT.

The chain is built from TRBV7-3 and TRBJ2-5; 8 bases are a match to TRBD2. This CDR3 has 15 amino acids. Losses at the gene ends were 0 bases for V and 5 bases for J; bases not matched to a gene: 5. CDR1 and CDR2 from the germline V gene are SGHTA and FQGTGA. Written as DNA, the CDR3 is TGTGCCAGCAGCTTAACGGCTAGCGGGTTCGAGACCCAGTACTTC. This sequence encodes CASSLTASGFETQYF.

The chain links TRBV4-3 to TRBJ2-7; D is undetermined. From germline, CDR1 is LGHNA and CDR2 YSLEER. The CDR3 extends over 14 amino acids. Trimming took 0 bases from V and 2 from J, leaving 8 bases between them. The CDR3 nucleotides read TGCGCCAGCAGCCAAGAGGGCAGAACCTACGAGCAGTACTTC. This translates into CASSQEGRTYEQYF.

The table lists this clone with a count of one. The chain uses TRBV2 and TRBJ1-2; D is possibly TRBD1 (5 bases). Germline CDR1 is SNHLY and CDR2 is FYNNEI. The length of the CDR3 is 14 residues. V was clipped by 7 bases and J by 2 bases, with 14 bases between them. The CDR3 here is CASKTRQNNYGYTF. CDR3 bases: TGTGCCAGCAAGACTAGACAGAACAACTATGGCTACACCTTC.

CDR3 region: CASSLIRGALLVGYTF. In DNA, the CDR3 is TGTGCCAGCAGCCTTATACGGGGGGCGCTTTTGGTGGGCTACACCTTC. The chain uses TRBV7-2 and TRBJ1-2, with D possibly matching TRBD1 (6 bases). CDR1 is SGHTA and CDR2 is FQGNSA in the germline V gene. CDR3 size: 16 residues. The ends were cut back, 5 bases at V and 8 bases at J, with 24 bases in the middle.

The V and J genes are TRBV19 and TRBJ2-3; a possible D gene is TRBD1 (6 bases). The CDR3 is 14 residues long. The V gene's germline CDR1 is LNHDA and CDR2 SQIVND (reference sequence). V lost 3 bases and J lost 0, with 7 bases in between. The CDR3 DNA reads TGTGCCAGTAGTATGACAGGCAGCACAGATACGCAGTATTTT. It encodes CASSMTGSTDTQYF.

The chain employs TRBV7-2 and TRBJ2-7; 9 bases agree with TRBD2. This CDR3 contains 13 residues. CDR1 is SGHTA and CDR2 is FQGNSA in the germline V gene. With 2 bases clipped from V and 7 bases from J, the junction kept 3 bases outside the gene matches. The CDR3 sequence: CASSLLRGGEQYF. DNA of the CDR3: TGTGCCAGCAGCTTACTGCGGGGGGGAGAGCAGTACTTC.

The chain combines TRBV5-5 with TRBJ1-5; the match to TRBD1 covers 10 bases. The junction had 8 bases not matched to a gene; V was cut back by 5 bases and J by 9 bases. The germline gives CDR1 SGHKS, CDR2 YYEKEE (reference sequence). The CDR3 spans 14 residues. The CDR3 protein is CASSFPGQGSPQHF. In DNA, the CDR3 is TGTGCCAGCAGTTTCCCGGGACAGGGGTCGCCCCAGCATTTT.

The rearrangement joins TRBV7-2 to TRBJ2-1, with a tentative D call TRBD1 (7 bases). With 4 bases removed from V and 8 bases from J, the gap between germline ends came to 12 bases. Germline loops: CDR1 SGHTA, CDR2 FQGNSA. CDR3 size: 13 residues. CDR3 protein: CASSSSGGYEQFF. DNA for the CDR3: TGTGCCAGCAGCTCCTCAGGGGGGTATGAGCAGTTCTTC. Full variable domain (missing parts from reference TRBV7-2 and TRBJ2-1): GAGVSQSPSNKVTEKGKDVELRCDPISGHTALYWYRQSLGQGLEFLIYFQGNSAPDKSGLPSDRFSAERTGGSVSTLTIQRTQQEDSAVYLCASSSSGGYEQFFGPGTRLTVL.

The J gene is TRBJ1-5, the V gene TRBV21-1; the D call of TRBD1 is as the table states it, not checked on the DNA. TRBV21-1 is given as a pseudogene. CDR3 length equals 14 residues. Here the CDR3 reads CASSIRQGNQPQHF. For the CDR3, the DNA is TGTGCCAGCAGCATAAGACAGGGGAATCAGCCCCAGCATTTT.

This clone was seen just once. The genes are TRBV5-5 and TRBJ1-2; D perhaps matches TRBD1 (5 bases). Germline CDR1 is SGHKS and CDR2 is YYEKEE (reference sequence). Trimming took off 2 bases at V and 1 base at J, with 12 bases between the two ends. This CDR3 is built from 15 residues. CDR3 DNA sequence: TGTGCCAGCAGCTTAGGGGAATCGGGTAACTATGGCTACACCTTC. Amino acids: CASSLGESGNYGYTF.